This paragraph reports one T cell receptor (beta chain). Its antigen is undetermined. This specimen belongs to a study of cytomegalovirus exposure and HLA in healthy donors. Study-level findings and limits: The authors confirmed in vitro that three CMV-associated chains were specific for CMV antigens.

V was clipped by 7 bases and J by 2 bases; unmatched bases: 15. Germline V gene sequence: CDR1 LNHDA, CDR2 SQIVND (reference sequence). The CDR3 is 19 residues long. The table came from immunoSEQ multiplex PCR; TCRdb's copy has only in-frame clones and leaves some out. This sample yields some 110,000 clones, of which approximately 90% are seen a single time; around 4.5% belongs to the top ten. The sample consisted of PBMCs. The receptor was isolated from a man between 18 and 29 years old in good health and CMV-seropositive. The V call is TRBV19, the J call TRBJ2-6; 9 bases are shared with TRBD1. Here the CDR3 DNA reads TGTGCCAGTACCACATTGGGGGGGACAGGGATAGCTGGGGCCAACGTCCTGACTTTC. Amino acid sequence: CASTTLGGTGIAGANVLTF.